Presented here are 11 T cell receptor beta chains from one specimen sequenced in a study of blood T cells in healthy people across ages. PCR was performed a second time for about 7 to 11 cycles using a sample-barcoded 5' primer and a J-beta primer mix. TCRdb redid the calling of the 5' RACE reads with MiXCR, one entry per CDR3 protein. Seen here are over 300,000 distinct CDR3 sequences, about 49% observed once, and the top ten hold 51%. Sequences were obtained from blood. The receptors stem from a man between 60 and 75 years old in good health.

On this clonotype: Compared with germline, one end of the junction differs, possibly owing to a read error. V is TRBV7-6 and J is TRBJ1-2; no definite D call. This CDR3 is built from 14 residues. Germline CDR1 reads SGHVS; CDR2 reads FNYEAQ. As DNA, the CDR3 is TGTCCCAGCAGCCCACTCGACCCGAGTCATGGCTACACCTTC. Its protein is CPSSPLDPSHGYTF.

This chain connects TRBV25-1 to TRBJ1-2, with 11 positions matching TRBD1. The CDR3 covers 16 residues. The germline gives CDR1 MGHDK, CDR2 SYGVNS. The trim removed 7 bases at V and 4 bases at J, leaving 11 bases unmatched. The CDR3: CASTGTGGSSGYGYTF. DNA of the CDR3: TGTGCCAGCACCGGGACAGGGGGTTCTAGCGGCTATGGCTACACCTTC.

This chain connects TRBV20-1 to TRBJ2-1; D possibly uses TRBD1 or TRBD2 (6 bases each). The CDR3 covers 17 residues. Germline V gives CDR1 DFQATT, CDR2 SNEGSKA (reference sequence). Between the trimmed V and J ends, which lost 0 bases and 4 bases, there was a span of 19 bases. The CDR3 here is CSARDLSYGGLYNEQFF. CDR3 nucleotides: TGCAGTGCTAGAGATCTAAGTTACGGGGGCTTGTACAATGAGCAGTTCTTC.

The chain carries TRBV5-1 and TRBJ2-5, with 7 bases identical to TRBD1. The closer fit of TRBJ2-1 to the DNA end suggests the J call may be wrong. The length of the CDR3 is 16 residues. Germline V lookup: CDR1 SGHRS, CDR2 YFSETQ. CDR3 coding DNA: TGCGCCAGCAGCTTGCCCTACCGACAGGGCCAAGAGACCCAGTTCTTC. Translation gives CASSLPYRQGQETQFF.

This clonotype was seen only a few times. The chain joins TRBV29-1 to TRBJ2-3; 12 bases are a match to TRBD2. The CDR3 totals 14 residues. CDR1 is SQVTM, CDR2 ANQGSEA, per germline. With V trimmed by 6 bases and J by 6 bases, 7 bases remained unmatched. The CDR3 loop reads CSVDSLAGGDTQYF. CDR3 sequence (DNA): TGCAGCGTAGACAGCCTAGCGGGGGGGGATACGCAGTATTTT.

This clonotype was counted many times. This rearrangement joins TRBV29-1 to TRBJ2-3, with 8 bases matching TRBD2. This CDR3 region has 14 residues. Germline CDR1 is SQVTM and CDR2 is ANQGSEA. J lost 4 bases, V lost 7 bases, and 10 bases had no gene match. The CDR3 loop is CSAKGLVAPDTQYF. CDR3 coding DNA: TGCAGCGCGAAGGGACTAGTGGCCCCAGATACGCAGTATTTT.

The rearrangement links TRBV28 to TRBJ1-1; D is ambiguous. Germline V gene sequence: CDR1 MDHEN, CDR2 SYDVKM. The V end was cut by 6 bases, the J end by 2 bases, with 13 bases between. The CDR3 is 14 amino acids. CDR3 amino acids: CASSPQDLNTEAFF. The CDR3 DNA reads TGTGCCAGCAGCCCACAAGATTTAAACACTGAAGCTTTCTTT.

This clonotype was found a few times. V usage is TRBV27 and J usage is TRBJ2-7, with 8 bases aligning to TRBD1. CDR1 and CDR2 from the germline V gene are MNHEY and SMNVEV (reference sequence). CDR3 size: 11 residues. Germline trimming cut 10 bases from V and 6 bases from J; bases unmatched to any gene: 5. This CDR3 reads CATRQGTEQYF. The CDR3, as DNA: TGTGCCACCAGACAGGGGACCGAGCAGTACTTC.

The CDR3 sequence: CASTNRVVAKNIQYF. The CDR3 DNA sequence: TGTGCCAGCACTAACAGGGTGGTGGCCAAAAACATTCAGTACTTC. The chain links TRBV12-3 or TRBV12-4 to TRBJ2-4; TRBD1 is a possible D gene (6 bases). Trimming pared 7 bases from V and 1 base from J, leaving 14 bases between. The CDR3 contains 15 residues.

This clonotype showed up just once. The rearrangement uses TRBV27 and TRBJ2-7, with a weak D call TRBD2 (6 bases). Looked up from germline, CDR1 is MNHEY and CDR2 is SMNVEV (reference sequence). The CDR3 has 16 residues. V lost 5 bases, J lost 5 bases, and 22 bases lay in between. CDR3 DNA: TGTGCCAGCAGTGAATGGAGGGCCTCGCCAATCCACGAGCAGTACTTC. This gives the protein CASSEWRASPIHEQYF.

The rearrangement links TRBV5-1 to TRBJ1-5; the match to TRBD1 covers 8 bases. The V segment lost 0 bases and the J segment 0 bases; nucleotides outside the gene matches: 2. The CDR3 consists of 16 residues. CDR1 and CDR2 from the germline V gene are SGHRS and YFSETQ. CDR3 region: CASSLGTGYSNQPQHF. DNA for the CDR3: TGCGCCAGCAGCTTGGGGACAGGGTATAGCAATCAGCCCCAGCATTTT. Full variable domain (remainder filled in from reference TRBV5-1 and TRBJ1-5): KAGVTQTPRYLIKTRGQQVTLSCSPISGHRSVSWYQQTPGQGLQFLFEYFSETQRNKGNFPGRFSGRQFSNSRSEMNVSTLELGDSALYLCASSLGTGYSNQPQHFGDGTRLSIL.